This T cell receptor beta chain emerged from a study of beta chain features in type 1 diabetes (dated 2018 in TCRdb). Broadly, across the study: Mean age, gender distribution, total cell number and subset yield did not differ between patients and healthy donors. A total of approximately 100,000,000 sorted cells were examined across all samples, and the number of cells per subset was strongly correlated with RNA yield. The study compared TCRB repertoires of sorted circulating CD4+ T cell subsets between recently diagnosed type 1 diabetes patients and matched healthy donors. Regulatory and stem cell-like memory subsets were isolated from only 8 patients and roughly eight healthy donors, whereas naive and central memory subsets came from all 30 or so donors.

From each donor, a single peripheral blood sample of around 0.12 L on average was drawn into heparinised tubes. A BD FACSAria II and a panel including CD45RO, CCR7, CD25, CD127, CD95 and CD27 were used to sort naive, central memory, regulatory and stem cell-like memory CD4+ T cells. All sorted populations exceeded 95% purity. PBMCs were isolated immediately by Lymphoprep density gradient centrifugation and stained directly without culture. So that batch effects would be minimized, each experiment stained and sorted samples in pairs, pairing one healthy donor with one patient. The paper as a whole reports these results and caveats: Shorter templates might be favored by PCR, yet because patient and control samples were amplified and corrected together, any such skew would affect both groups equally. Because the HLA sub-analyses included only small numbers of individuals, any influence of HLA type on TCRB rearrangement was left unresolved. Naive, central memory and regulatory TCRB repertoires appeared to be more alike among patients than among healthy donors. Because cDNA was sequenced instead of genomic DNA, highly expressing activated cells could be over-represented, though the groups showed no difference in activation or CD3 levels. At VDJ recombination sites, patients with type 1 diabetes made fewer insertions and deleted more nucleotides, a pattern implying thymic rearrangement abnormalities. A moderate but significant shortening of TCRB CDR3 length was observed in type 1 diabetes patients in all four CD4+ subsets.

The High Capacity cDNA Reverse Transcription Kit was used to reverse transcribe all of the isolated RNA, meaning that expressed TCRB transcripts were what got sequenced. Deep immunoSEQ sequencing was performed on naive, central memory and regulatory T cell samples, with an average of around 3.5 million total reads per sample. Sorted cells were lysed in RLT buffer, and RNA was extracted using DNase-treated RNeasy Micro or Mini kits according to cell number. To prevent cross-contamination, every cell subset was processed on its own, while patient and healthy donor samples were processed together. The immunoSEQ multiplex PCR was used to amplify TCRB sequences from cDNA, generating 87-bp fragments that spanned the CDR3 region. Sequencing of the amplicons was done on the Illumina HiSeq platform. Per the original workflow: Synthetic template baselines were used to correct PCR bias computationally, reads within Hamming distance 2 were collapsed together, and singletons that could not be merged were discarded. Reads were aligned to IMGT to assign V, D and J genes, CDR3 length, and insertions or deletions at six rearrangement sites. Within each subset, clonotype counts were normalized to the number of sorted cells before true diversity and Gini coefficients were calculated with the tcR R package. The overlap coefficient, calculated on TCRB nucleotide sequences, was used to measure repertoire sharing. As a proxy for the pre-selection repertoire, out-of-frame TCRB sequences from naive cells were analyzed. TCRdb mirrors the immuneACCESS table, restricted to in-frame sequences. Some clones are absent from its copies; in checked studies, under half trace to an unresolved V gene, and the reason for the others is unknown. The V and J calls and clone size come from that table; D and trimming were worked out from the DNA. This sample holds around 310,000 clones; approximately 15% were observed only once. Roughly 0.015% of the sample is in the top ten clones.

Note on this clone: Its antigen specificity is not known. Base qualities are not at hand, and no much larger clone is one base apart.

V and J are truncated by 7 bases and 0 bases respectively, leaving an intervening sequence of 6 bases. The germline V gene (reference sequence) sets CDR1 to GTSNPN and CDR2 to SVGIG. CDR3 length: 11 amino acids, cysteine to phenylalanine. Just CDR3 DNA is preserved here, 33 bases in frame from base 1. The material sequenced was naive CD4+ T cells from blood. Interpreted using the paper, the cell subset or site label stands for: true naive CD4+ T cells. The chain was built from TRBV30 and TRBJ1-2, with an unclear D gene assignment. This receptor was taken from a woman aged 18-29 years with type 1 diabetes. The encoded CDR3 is CASYANYGYTF. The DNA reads TGTGCCTCGTATGCTAACTATGGCTACACCTTC.